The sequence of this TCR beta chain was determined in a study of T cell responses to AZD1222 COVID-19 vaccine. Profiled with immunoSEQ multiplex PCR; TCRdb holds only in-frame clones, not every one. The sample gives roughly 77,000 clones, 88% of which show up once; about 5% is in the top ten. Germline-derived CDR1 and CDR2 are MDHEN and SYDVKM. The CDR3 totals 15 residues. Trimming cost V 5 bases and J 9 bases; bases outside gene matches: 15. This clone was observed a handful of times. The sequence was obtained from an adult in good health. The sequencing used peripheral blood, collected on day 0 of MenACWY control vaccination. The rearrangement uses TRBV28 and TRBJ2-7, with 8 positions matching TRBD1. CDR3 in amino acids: CASSPPSTGGRVQYF. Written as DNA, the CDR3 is TGTGCCAGCAGTCCCCCCTCTACAGGGGGAAGGGTGCAGTACTTC. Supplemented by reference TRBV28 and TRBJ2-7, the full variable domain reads DVKVTQSSRYLVKRTGEKVFLECVQDMDHENMFWYRQDPGLGLRLIYFSYDVKMKEKGDIPEGYSVSREKKERFSLILESASTNQTSMYLCASSPPSTGGRVQYFGPGTRLTVT.